Shown below are 15 T cell receptor beta chains from a single sample sequenced in a study of blood T cell repertoires in COVID-19. Produced via immunoSEQ multiplex PCR; TCRdb's table is partial and in-frame only. The data hold about 56,000 clones, with around 84% observed a single time. Sequenced input: peripheral blood. These receptor sequences come from a woman of 80 years or more with acute or convalescent COVID-19.

V is TRBV2 and J is TRBJ1-5; TRBD1 agrees at 10 bases. The germline V gene has CDR1 SNHLY and CDR2 FYNNEI. The length of the CDR3 is 14 residues. Trimming removed 6 bases from V and 7 bases from J; junction bases left unmatched: 6. CDR3 nucleotide sequence: TGTGCCAGCAGGGCAGACAGGGGGCTCCAGCCCCAGCATTTT. As protein: CASRADRGLQPQHF. The full variable domain, with the rest looked up from reference TRBV2 and TRBJ1-5, is EPEVTQTPSHQVTQMGQEVILRCVPISNHLYFYWYRQILGQKVEFLVSFYNNEISEKSEIFDDQFSVERPDGSNFTLKIRSTKLEDSAMYFCASRADRGLQPQHFGDGTRLSIL.

This chain connects TRBV30 to TRBJ2-3, with TRBD2 identical over 7 bases. The CDR3 runs 16 residues. CDR1 GTSNPN and CDR2 SVGIG come from the germline V gene (reference sequence). V trimming: 3 bases; J trimming: 0 bases; junction bases outside the gene matches: 9. The CDR3 bases are TGTGCCTGGAGCCCCGGACTAGGATTGAGCACAGATACGCAGTATTTT. It translates to CAWSPGLGLSTDTQYF. The complete variable domain, with remaining parts taken from reference TRBV30 and TRBJ2-3, reads SQTIHQWPATLVQPVGSPLSLECTVEGTSNPNLYWYRQAAGRGLQLLFYSVGIGQISSEVPQNLSASRPQDRQFILSSKKLLLSDSGFYLCAWSPGLGLSTDTQYFGPGTRLTVL.

The chain couples TRBV2 to TRBJ2-3; 12 nucleotides agree with TRBD2. CDR3 length: 14 amino acids. V lost 6 bases to trimming and J lost 7 bases; unmatched junction nucleotides: 5. The germline gives CDR1 SNHLY, CDR2 FYNNEI. The DNA of the CDR3 is TGTGCCAGCAGGCTGACTAGCGGGGGAAATACGCAGTATTTT. Its protein is CASRLTSGGNTQYF.

This chain uses TRBV2 with TRBJ1-5; 9 nucleotides match TRBD1. V lost 6 bases to trimming and J lost 2 bases; unmatched junction nucleotides: 5. CDR1 is SNHLY and CDR2 is FYNNEI in the germline V gene. The CDR3 sequence is 15 residues long. The CDR3 DNA reads as TGTGCCAGCAGACCGGGACAGGGTGGCAATCAGCCCCAGCATTTT. Protein product: CASRPGQGGNQPQHF.

This chain joins TRBV25-1 and TRBJ2-5; the match to TRBD2 covers 7 bases. The CDR3 totals 17 residues. V shed 3 bases and J 3 bases; nucleotides not matched to a gene: 13. The germline V gene encodes CDR1 MGHDK and CDR2 SYGVNS. The CDR3 spells CASSERVGGTSKETQYF. The CDR3 nucleotides are TGTGCCAGCAGTGAGAGGGTGGGGGGGACCTCAAAAGAGACCCAGTACTTC.

The gene calls are TRBV27 and TRBJ2-5, with 9 bases identical to TRBD2. The trim removed 6 bases at V and 5 bases at J, leaving 10 bases unmatched. The CDR3 has 15 residues. Germline V gene sequence: CDR1 MNHEY, CDR2 SMNVEV (reference sequence). The CDR3 loop reads CASRVRGGAGETQYF. The CDR3 region has the DNA TGTGCCAGCAGGGTACGCGGGGGGGCCGGGGAGACCCAGTACTTC.

The rearrangement links TRBV5-5 to TRBJ2-1; 9 bases are shared with TRBD1. Germline CDR1 and CDR2: SGHKS and YYEKEE (reference sequence). The CDR3 is 16 amino acids. V was pared by 1 base and J by 8 bases, with 10 bases of the junction left unmatched. CDR3 protein: CASSLNRGTGFDEQFF. DNA for the CDR3: TGTGCCAGCAGCTTGAATAGGGGGACAGGGTTCGATGAGCAGTTCTTC.

CDR3 DNA: TGCGCCAGCAGCCAGGAGGGACAGTTAATAGCTTACAATGAGCAGTTCTTC. Translating it yields CASSQEGQLIAYNEQFF. The rearrangement joins TRBV4-1 to TRBJ2-1, with a possible D match to TRBD1 (7 bases). Trimming removed 3 bases at V and 4 bases at J, with 19 bases between. The CDR3 extends over 17 amino acids. Germline CDR1 is MGHRA and CDR2 is YSYEKL.

The chain couples TRBV12-5 to TRBJ1-2; the D gene is possibly TRBD1 (5 bases). Germline V gene lookup returns CDR1 LGHNT and CDR2 FRNRAP. There are 12 residues in the CDR3. V was shortened by 6 bases and J by 4 bases, with 9 bases between the two germline ends. The CDR3 DNA sequence: TGTGCTAGTGGCCGGGACTCCTATGGCTACACCTTC. This codes for CASGRDSYGYTF.

The chain uses TRBV2 and TRBJ2-2; D might be TRBD2 (6 bases). CDR1 and CDR2 (germline): SNHLY, FYNNEI. CDR3 length equals 13 residues. Trimming shortened V by 8 bases and J by 2 bases, and 9 bases separated the two germline ends. DNA of the CDR3: TGTGCCAGCGCGGGGACCAACACCGGGGAGCTGTTTTTT. This sequence encodes CASAGTNTGELFF.

J is TRBJ1-1 and V is TRBV7-9, with D perhaps matching TRBD1 (6 bases). Germline V gene sequence: CDR1 SEHNR, CDR2 FQNEAQ (reference sequence). Trimming pared 1 base from V and 11 bases from J, leaving 14 bases between. The CDR3 contains 13 residues. This CDR3 reads CASSLERDNRAFF. The CDR3 DNA reads TGTGCCAGCAGCTTAGAAAGGGACAATAGGGCTTTCTTT.

This clone was seen a handful of times. This chain uses TRBV12-3 or TRBV12-4 with TRBJ2-7, with D possibly being TRBD2 (5 bases). V lost 1 base to trimming and J lost 6 bases, with 7 bases between them. The CDR3 consists of 12 residues. The CDR3 nucleotides are TGTGCCAGCAGTTTAGGAGGGTTCGAGCAGTACTTC. Its translation: CASSLGGFEQYF.

This clone was counted only a few times. The rearrangement links TRBV14 to TRBJ2-2, with D uncertain. Trimming shortened V by 0 bases and J by 5 bases, and 13 bases separated the two germline ends. CDR3 size: 16 residues. The germline CDR1 and CDR2 sequences are SGHDN and FVKESK. The CDR3 loop reads CASSQDYRPWTGELFF. CDR3 in DNA: TGTGCCAGCAGCCAAGATTACAGACCATGGACCGGGGAGCTGTTTTTT.

The chain uses TRBV3-1 (or the pseudogene TRBV3-2) and TRBJ2-7; D is perhaps TRBD1 (5 bases). Trimming stripped 4 bases from V and 0 bases from J, with 10 bases between. This CDR3 contains 14 residues. CDR1 is LGHDT and CDR2 is YNNKEL in the germline V gene (reference sequence). The DNA of the CDR3 is TGTGCCAGCAGCCGCGAAGGGGACTCCTACGAGCAGTACTTC. It specifies CASSREGDSYEQYF.

The rearrangement joins TRBV27 to TRBJ2-1; D might be TRBD2 (5 bases). CDR3 length: 16 amino acids. With 6 bases removed from V and 1 base from J, the gap between germline ends came to 16 bases. CDR1 is MNHEY, CDR2 SMNVEV, per germline (reference sequence). CDR3 sequence reads: CASRSDAAGSYNEQFF. The CDR3 DNA follows: TGTGCCAGCAGGTCTGACGCCGCGGGTTCCTACAATGAGCAGTTCTTC.